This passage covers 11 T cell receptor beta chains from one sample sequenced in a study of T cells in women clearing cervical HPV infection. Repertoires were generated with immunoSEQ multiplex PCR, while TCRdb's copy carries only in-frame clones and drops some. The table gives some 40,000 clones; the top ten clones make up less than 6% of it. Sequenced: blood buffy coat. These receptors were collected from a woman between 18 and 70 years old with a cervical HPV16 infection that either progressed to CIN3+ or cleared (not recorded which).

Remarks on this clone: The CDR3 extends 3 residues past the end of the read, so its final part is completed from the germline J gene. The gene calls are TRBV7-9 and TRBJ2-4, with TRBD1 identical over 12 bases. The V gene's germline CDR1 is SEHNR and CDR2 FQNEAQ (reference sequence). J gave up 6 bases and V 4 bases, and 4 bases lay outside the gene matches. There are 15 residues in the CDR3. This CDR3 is CASSSGQGAGNIQYF. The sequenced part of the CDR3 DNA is TGTGCCAGCAGCTCGGGACAGGGGGCCGGAAACATT. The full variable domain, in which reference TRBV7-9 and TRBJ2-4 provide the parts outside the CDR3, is DTGVSQNPRHKITKRGQNVTFRCDPISEHNRLYWYRQTLGQGPEFLTYFQNEAQLEKSRLLSDRFSAERPKGSFSTLEIQRTEQGDSAMYLCASSSGQGAGNIQYFGAGTRLSVL.

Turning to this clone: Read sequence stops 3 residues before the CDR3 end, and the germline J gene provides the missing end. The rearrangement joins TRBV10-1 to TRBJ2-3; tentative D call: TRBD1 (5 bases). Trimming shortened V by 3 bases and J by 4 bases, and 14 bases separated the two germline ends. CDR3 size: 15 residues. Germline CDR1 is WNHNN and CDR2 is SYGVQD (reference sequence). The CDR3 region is CASSDPSLGADTQYF. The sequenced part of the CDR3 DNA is TGCGCCAGCAGTGACCCCTCGTTAGGGGCAGATACG.

CDR3 protein: CASSPFEAGGTSYEQYF. CDR3 DNA, as far as it was read: TGCGCCAGCAGCCCCTTCGAGGCCGGGGGTACATCGTACGAG. The V call is TRBV4-1, the J call TRBJ2-7; the D gene is possibly TRBD2 (6 bases). The read halts 3 residues ahead of the CDR3 end, with the missing end drawn from the germline J gene. V was pared by 4 bases and J by 4 bases, with 23 bases between. Germline CDR1 and CDR2: MGHRA and YSYEKL. The CDR3 totals 17 residues.

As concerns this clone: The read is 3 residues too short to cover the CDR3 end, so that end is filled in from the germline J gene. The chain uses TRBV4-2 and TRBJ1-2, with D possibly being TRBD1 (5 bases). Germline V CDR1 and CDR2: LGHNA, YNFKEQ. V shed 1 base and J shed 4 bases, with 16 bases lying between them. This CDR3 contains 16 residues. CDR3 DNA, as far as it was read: TGTGCCAGCAGCCAAGTTGAGGCAGGGCGAGGCTATGGC. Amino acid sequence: CASSQVEAGRGYG. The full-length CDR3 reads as CASSQVEAGRGYGYTF.

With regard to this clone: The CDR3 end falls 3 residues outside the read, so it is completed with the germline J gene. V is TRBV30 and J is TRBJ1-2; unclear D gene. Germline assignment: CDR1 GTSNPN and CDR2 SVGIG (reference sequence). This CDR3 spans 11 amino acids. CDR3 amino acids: CAWSVSYDYTF. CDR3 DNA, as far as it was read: TGTGCCTGGAGTGTATCCTACGAC.

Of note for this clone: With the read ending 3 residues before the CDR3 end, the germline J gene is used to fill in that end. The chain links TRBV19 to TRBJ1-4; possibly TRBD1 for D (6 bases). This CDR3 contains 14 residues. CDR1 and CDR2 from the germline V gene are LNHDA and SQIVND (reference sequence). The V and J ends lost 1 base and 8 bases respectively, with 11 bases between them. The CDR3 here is CASSIGQGNEKLFF. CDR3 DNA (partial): TGTGCCAGTAGTATAGGGCAGGGGAACGAAAAA.

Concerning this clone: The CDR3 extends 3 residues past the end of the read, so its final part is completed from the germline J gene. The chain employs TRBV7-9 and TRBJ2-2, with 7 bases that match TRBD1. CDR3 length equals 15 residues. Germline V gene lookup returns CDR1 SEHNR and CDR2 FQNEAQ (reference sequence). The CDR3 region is CASSTKTGWDEKLFF. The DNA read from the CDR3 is TGTGCCAGCAGCACAAAGACAGGGTGGGATGAAAAG.

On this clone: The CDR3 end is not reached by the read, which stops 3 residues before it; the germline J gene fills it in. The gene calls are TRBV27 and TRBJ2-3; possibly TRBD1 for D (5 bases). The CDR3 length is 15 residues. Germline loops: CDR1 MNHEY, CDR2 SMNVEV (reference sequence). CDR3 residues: CASSSRQTPTTTQYF. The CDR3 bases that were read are TGTGCCAGCAGTTCCCGACAGACTCCCACAACGACG.

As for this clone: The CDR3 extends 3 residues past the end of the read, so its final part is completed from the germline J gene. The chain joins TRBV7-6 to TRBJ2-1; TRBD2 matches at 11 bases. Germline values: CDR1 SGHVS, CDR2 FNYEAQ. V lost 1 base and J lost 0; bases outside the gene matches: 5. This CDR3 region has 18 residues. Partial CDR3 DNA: TGTGCCAGCAGCTTAGATACTAGCGGGAGTCTCTCCTACAATGAG. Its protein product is CASSLDTSGSLSYNE. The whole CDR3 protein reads CASSLDTSGSLSYNEQFF.

The DNA read from the CDR3 is TGCAGTGCCCTGACTAGACAGGAGACC. Translating it yields CSALTRQET. The whole CDR3 reads CSALTRQETQYF. The V and J genes are TRBV20-1 and TRBJ2-5; D may be TRBD2 (6 bases). From the germline J gene comes the end of the CDR3, since the read stops 3 residues before it. The germline V and J ends were trimmed by 6 bases and 5 bases, with 13 bases remaining between them. Germline CDR1 is DFQATT and CDR2 is SNEGSKA (reference sequence). The CDR3 contains 12 residues.

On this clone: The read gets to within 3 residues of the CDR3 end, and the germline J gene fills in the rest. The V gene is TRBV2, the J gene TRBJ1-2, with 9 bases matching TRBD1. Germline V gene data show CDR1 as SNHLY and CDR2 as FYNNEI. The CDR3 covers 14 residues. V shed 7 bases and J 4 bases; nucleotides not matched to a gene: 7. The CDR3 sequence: CASTEDRGPYGYTF. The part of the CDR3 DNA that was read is TGTGCCAGCACTGAGGACAGGGGCCCCTATGGC.